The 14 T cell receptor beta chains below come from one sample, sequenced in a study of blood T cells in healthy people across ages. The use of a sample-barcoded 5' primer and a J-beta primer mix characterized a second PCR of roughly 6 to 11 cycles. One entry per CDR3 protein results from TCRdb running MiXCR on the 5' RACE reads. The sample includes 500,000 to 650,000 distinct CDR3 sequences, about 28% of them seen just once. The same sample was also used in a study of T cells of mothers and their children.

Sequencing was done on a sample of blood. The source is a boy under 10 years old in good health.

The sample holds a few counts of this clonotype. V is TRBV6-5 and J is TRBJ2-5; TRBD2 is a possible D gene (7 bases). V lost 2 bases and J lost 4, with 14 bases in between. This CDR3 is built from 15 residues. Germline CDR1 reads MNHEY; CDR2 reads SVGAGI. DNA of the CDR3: TGTGCCAGCAGTTACAGGGGGGGCTTGGGAGAGACCCAGTACTTC. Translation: CASSYRGGLGETQYF.

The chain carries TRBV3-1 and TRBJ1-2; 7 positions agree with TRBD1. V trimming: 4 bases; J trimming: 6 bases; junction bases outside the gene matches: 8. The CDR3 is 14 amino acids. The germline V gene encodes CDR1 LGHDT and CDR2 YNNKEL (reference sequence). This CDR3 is CASSRLQGSDGYTF. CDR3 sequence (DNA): TGTGCCAGCAGCCGCTTACAGGGGTCTGATGGCTACACCTTC.

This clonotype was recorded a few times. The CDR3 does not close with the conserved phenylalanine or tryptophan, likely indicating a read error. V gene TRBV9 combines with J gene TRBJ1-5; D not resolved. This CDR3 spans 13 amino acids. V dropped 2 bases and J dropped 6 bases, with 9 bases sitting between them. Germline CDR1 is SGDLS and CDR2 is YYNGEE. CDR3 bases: TGTGCCAGCAGCGTGATGGCGGGTCAGCCCCAGCATCTT. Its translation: CASSVMAGQPQHL.

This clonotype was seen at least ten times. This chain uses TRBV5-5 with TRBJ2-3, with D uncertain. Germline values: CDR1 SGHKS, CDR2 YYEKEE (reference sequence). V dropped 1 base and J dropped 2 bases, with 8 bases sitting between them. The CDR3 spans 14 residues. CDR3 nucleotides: TGTGCCAGCAGCTTGCGCCCATTCACAGATACGCAGTATTTT. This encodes CASSLRPFTDTQYF.

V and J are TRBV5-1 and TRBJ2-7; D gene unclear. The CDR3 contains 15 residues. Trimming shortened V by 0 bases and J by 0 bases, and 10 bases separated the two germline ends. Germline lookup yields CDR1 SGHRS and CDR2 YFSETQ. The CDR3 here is CASSLVARSSYEQYF. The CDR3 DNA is TGCGCCAGCAGCTTGGTGGCTAGGAGCTCCTACGAGCAGTACTTC.

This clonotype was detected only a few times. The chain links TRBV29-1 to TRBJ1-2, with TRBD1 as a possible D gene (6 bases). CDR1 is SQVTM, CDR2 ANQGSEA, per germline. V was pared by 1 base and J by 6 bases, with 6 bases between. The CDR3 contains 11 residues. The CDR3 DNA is TGCAGCGTTGAAGGGACAGATGGCTACACCTTC. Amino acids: CSVEGTDGYTF.

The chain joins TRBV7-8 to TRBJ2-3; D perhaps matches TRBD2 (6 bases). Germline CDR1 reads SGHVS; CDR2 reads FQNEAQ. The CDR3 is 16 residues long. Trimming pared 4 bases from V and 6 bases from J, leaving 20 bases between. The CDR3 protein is CASSSGRGDRMDTQYF. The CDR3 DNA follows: TGTGCCAGCAGCTCGGGGCGGGGTGACCGGATGGATACGCAGTATTTT.

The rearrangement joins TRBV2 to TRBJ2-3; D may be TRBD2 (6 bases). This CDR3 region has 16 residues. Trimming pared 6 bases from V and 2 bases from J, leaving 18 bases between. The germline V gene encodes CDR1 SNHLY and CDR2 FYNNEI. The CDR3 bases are TGTGCCAGCAGCGACCGCTTTGCGGGGTACACAGATACGCAGTATTTT. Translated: CASSDRFAGYTDTQYF.

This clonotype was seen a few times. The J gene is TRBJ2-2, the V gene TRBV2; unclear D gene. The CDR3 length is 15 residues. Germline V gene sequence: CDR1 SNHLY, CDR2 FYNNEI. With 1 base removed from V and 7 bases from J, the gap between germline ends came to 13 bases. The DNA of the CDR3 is TGTGCCAGCAGTGAAGGCCCAGCCCGGAGCGGGGAGCTGTTTTTT. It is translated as CASSEGPARSGELFF.

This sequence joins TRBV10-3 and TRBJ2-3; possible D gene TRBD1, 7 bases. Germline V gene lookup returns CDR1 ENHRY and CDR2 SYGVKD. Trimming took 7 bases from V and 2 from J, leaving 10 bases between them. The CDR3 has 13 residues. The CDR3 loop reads CAIKEGATDTQYF. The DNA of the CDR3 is TGTGCCATCAAGGAGGGGGCCACAGATACGCAGTATTTT.

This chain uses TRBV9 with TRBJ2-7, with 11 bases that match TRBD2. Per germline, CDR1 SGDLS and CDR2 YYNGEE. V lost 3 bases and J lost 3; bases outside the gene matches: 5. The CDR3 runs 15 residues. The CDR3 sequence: CASSERGTSGYEQYF. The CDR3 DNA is TGTGCCAGCAGCGAAAGGGGGACTAGCGGCTACGAGCAGTACTTC.

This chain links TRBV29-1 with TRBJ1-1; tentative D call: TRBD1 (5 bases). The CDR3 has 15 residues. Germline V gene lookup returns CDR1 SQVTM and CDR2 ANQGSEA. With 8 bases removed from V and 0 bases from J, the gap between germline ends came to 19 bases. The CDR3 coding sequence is TGCAGCTCAGCGGGCAGGGACTCAATGAACACTGAAGCTTTCTTT. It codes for CSSAGRDSMNTEAFF.

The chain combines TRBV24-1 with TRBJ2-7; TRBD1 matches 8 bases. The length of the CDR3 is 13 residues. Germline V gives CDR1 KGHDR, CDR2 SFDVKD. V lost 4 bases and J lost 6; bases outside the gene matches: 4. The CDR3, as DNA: TGTGCCACCAGTGACCCCACAGGGGGCGAGCAGTACTTC. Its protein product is CATSDPTGGEQYF.

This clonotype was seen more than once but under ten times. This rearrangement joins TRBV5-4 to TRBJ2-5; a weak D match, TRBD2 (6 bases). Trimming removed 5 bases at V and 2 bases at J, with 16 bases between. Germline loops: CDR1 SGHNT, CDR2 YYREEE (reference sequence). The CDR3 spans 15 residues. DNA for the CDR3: TGTGCCAGCAGTGAAAGTTGGGACTGGCAAGAGACCCAGTACTTC. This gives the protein CASSESWDWQETQYF.